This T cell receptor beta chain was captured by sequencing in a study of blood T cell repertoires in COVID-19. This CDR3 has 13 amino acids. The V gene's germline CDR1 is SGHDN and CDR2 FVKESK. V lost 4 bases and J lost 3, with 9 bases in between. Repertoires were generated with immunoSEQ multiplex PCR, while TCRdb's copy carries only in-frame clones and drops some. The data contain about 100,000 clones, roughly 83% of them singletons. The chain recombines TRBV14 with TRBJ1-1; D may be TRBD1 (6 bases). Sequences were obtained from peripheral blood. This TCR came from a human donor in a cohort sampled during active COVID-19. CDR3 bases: TGTGCCAGCAGCCGAAACAGGGACACTGAAGCTTTCTTT. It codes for CASSRNRDTEAFF.